A selection of T cell receptor beta chains follows, all from one sample in a study of shared clonotypes between healthy human individuals. The table came from immunoSEQ multiplex PCR; TCRdb's copy has only in-frame clones and leaves some out. In the table there are approximately 2,000,000 clones, 85% to 95% of which are singletons. The sequencing sample was made of naive CD4+ T cells from PBMCs. The receptors were sampled from a man aged 18-30 years in good health. Some clones in this sample may be carry-over from other donors' samples. Both conserved end residues are part of each CDR3. D genes are given only for firm matches. Clone size is shown for a subset of rows, as once, few, many or a class of expanded clone.

j_gene | abundance | d_gene | v_gene | CDR3aa | CDR3nt
TRBJ2-3 | NA | TRBD1 | TRBV5-4 | CASKSQGTDTDTQYF | TGTGCCAGCAAATCACAGGGGACGGACACAGATACGCAGTATTTT
TRBJ1-6 | NA | NA | TRBV4-2 | CASSQGQDNSPLHF | TGTGCCAGCAGCCAAGGGCAGGATAATTCACCCCTCCACTTT
TRBJ2-5 | NA | NA | TRBV5-6 | CASSKTGYQETQYF | TGTGCCAGCAGCAAGACAGGTTACCAAGAGACCCAGTACTTC
TRBJ2-5 | NA | TRBD2 | TRBV10-2 | CASSELGAGSPKETQYF | TGCGCCAGCAGTGAGCTTGGAGCGGGGTCCCCTAAAGAGACCCAGTACTTC
TRBJ2-3 | NA | NA | TRBV2 | CASSERVLTFRYTQYF | TGTGCCAGCAGTGAAAGGGTCCTAACTTTTCGTTATACGCAGTATTTT
TRBJ2-7 | once | TRBD1 | TRBV6-6 | CASRSGTGVDEQYF | TGTGCCAGCAGGTCGGGGACAGGGGTCGACGAGCAGTACTTC
TRBJ2-3 | NA | TRBD2 | TRBV7-2 | CASSLGLAETDTQYF | TGTGCCAGCAGCTTAGGGCTAGCGGAGACAGATACGCAGTATTTT
TRBJ2-7 | NA | TRBD2 | TRBV5-1 | CASSSQIAGGGHEQYF | TGCGCCAGCAGCTCCCAGATAGCGGGAGGGGGCCACGAGCAGTACTTC
TRBJ2-5 | NA | NA | TRBV30 | CAWGGGPQETQYF | TGTGCCTGGGGTGGGGGACCTCAAGAGACCCAGTACTTC
TRBJ1-1 | NA | NA | TRBV7-2 | CASSPIPGSNTEAFF | TGTGCCAGCAGCCCGATTCCAGGCTCGAACACTGAAGCTTTCTTT
TRBJ2-3 | NA | TRBD1 | TRBV11-3 | CASSNTGVGTDTQYF | TGTGCCAGCAGCAACACAGGGGTCGGCACAGATACGCAGTATTTT
TRBJ1-3 | NA | TRBD1 | TRBV28 | CASTWQGDSGNTIYF | TGTGCCAGCACCTGGCAGGGGGACTCTGGAAACACCATATATTTT
TRBJ1-1 | few | NA | TRBV29-1 | CSVAVAGDTEAFF | TGCAGCGTTGCCGTGGCCGGAGACACTGAAGCTTTCTTT